This T cell receptor (beta chain) was identified in a study of cytomegalovirus exposure and HLA in healthy donors. The CDR3 sequence is 14 residues long. The V gene's germline CDR1 is SGHDT and CDR2 YYEEEE. The ends were cut back, 2 bases at V and 4 bases at J, with 13 bases in the middle. Healthy bone marrow donors made up the donor group. Researchers ran the PCR with 60 Vbeta and 13 Jbeta primers. Generated by immunoSEQ multiplex PCR, the TCRdb table keeps only in-frame clones and is missing some. The table lists some 150,000 clones, less than 85% of them singletons. Sequencing input: PBMCs. The rearrangement joins TRBV5-6 to TRBJ2-7; tentatively, D is TRBD2 (6 bases). This receptor was obtained from a man aged 35 to 55 in good health and CMV-seropositive. CDR3 DNA: TGTGCCAGCAGCTTAGGAGGGACTCTATACGAGCAGTACTTC. The encoded protein is CASSLGGTLYEQYF.